The clone carrying this T cell receptor (beta chain) was counted a few times. Its antigen remains unidentified. These data originate in a study of regulatory T cells in long-lasting Graves disease. The trim removed 3 bases at V and 4 bases at J, leaving 16 bases unmatched. The CDR3 sequence is 19 residues long. According to the study, TCR beta libraries were built with iRepertoire HTBI primers and CDR3-region Arm-PCR. Authors' analysis steps: From all samples, identification returned over 11 TRBJ and approximately 67 TRBV segments. TCRdb fed the multiplex PCR reads into MiXCR, producing one record per CDR3 protein. The V and J calls and clone size are TCRdb's, not the authors'. The table includes roughly 380,000 distinct CDR3 sequences, 15% to 18% detected once. The time point is: newly diagnosed GD, antithyroid drugs for less than 3 months. The authors made the TCR library using RNA they extracted from PBMCs. Diagnosing Graves' disease relied on the American Thyroid Association guidelines. From an endocrinology department in Xi'an, China, came the patients.

Points from the study as a whole: Repertoires from persistent disease leaned toward TRBV28, TRBJ1-2 and TRBJ2-5.

The source of this sequence is a female donor with Graves disease. This sample comprised peripheral blood mononuclear cells (PBMCs), obtained at new diagnosis, from a patient treated with antithyroid drugs. The V and J genes are TRBV12-3 or TRBV12-4 and TRBJ2-3; 10 positions agree with TRBD2. CDR3: CASSFMVVLAGDRADTQYF. The CDR3 region has the DNA TGTGCCAGCAGTTTTATGGTAGTTCTAGCGGGGGACCGCGCAGATACGCAGTATTTT.